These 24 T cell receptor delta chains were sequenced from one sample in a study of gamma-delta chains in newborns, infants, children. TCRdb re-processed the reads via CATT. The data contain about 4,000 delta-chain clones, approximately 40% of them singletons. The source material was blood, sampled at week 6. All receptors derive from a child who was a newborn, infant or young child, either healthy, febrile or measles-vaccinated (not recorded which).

The CDR3 loop is CALGDPLPVLGDNRRQLIF. The CDR3 DNA follows: TGTGCTCTTGGGGACCCCCTTCCCGTACTGGGGGATAACAGGAGACAACTCATCTTT. The rearrangement links TRDV1 to TRDJ1, with 11 bases identical to TRDD3. J gave up 9 bases and V 3 bases, and 21 bases lay outside the gene matches. The CDR3 is 19 amino acids. Germline assignment: CDR1 TSWWSYY and CDR2 QGS.

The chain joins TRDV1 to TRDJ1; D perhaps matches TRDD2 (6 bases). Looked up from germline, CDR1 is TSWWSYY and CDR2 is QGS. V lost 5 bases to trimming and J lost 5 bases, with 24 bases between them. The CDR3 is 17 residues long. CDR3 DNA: TGTGCTCTTGGGCTATCATCTCCTCCTACTGCGGGGGATAAACTCATCTTT. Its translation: CALGLSSPPTAGDKLIF.

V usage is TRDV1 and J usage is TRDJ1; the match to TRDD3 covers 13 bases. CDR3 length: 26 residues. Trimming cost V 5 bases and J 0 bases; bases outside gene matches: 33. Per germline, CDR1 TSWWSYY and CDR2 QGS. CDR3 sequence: CALGNELPTSLLGDTGTFLYTDKLIF. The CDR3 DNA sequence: TGTGCTCTTGGGAATGAACTTCCTACCTCTTTACTGGGGGATACGGGGACCTTTCTGTACACCGATAAACTCATCTTT.

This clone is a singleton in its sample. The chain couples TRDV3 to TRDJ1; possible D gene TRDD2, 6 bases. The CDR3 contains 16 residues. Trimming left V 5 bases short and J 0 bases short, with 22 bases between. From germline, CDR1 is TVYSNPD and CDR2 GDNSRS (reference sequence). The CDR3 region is CAASFTLGGYTDKLIF. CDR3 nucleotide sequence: TGTGCCGCTTCCTTTACGCTGGGCGGGTACACCGATAAACTCATCTTT.

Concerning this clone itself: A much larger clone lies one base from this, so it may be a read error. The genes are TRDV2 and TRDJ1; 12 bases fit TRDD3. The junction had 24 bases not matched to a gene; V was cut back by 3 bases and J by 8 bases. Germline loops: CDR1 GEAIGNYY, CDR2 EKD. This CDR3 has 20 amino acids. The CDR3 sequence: CACDPIPDGLGDTREKKLIF. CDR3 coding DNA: TGTGCCTGTGACCCTATTCCGGATGGTCTGGGGGATACGCGGGAGAAGAAACTCATCTTT.

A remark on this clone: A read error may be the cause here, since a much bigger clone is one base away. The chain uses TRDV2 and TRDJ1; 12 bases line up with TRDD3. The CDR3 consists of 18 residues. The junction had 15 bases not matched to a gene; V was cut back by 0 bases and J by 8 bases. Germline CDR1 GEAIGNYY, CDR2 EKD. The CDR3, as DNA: TGTGCCTGTGACACCGTTTTACTGGGGGATACTCCTGCCCAGAAACTCATCTTT. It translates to CACDTVLLGDTPAQKLIF.

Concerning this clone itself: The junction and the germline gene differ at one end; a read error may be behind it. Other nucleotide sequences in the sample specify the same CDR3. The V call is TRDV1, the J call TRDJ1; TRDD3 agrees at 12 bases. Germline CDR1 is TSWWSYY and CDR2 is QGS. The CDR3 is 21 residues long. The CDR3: CALGVGPLTGGYRGYTDKLIF. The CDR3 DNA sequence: TGTGCTCTTGGGGTCGGTCCTCTAACTGGGGGATACCGGGGGTACACCGATAAACTCATTTTT.

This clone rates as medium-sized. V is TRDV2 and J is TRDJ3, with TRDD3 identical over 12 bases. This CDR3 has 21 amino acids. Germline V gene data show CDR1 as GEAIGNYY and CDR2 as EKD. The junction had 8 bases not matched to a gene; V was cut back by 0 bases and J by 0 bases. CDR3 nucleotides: TGTGCCTGTGACACCGTCAATCTGGGGGATACGTTCTCCTGGGACACCCGACAGATGTTTTTC. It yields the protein CACDTVNLGDTFSWDTRQMFF.

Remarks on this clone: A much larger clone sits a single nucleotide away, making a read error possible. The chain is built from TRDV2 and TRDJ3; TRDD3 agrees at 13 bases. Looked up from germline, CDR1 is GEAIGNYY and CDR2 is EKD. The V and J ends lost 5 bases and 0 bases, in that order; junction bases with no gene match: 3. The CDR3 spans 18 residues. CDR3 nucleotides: TGTGCCTGTGGCACTGGGGGATACGGCTCCTGGGACACCCGACAGATGTTTTTC. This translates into CACGTGGYGSWDTRQMFF.

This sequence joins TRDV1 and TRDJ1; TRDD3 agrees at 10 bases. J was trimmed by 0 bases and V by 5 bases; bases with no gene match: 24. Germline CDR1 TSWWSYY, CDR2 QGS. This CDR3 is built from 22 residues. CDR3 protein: CALGSHFRILGDLQGYTDKLIF. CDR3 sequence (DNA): TGTGCTCTTGGGTCGCACTTTCGGATACTGGGGGATCTCCAAGGGTACACCGATAAACTCATCTTT.

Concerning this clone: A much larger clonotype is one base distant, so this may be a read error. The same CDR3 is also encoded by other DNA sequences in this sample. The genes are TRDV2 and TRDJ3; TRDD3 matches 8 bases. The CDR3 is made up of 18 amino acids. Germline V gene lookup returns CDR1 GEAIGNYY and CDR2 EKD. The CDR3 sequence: CACDTWGTSSWDTRQMFF. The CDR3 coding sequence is TGTGCCTGCGACACCTGGGGGACGAGCTCCTGGGACACCCGACAGATGTTTTTC.

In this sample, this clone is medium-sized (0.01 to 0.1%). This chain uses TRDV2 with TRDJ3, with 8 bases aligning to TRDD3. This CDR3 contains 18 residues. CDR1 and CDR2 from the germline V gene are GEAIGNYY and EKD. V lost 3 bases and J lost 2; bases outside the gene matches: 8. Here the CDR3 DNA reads TGTGCCTGTGACTTCCCCCTGGGGGACACCTGGGACACCCGACAGATGTTTTTC. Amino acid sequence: CACDFPLGDTWDTRQMFF.

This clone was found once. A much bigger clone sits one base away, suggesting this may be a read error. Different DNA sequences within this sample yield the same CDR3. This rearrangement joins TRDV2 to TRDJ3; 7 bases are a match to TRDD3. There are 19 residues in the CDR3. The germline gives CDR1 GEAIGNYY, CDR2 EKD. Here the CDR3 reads CACDTAGDLGSWDTRQMFF. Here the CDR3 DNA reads TGTGCCTGTGACACCGCGGGGGATTTAGGCTCCTGGGACACCCGACAAATGTTTTTC.

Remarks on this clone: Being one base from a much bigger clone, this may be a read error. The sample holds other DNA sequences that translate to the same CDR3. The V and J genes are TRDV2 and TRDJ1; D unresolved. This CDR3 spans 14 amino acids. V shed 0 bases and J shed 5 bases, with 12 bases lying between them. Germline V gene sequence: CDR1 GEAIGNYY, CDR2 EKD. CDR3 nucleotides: TGTGCCTGTGACACCGTGGCCTCTAGAGATAAACTCATCTTT. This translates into CACDTVASRDKLIF.

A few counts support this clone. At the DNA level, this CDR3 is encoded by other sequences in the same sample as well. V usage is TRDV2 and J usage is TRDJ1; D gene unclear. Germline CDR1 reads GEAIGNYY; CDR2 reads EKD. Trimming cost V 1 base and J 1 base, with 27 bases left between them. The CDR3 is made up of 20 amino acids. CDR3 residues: CACDTELQAEGRSRTDKLIF. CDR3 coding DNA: TGTGCCTGTGACACGGAACTACAGGCTGAGGGGCGATCTCGCACCGATAAACTCATCTTT.

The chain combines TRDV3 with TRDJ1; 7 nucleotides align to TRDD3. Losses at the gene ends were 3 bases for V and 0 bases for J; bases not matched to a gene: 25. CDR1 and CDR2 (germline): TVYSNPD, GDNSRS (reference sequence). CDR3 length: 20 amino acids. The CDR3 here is CALTRTPGCWGASYTDKLIF. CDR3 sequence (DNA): TGTGCCTTAACTAGGACCCCCGGCTGCTGGGGGGCCTCTTACACCGATAAACTCATCTTT. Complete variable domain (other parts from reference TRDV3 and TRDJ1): CDKVTQSSPDQTVASGSEVVLLCTYDTVYSNPDLFWYRIRPDYSFQFVFYGDNSRSEGADFTQGRFSVKHILTQKAFHLVISPVRTEDSATYYCALTRTPGCWGASYTDKLIFGKGTRVTVEP.

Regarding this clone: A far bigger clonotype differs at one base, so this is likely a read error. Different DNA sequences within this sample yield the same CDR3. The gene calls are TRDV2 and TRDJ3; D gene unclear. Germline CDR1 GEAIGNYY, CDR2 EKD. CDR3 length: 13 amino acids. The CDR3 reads CACDTWDTRQMFF. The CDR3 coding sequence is TGTGCCTGCGACACCTGGGACACCCGACAGATGTTTTTC.

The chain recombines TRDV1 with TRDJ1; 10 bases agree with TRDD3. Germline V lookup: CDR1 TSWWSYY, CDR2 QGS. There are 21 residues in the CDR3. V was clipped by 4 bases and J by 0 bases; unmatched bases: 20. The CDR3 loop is CALGVSPTGGDTEKYTDKLIF. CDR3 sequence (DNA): TGTGCTCTTGGGGTTTCCCCTACCGGGGGGGATACGGAAAAGTACACCGATAAACTCATCTTT.

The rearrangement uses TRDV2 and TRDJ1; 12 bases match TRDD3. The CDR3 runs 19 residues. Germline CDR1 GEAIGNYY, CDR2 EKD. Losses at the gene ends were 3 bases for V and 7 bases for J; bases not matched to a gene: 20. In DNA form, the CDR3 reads TGTGCCTGTGACCCTCTTAGTACTGGGGGATACCCTCACCCCGGTAAACTCATCTTT. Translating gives CACDPLSTGGYPHPGKLIF.

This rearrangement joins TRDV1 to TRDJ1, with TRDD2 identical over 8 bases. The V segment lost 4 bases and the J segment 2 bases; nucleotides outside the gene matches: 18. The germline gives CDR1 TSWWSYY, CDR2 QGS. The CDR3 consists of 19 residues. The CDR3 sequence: CALGVTSSYLDQGTDKLIF. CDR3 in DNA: TGTGCTCTTGGGGTAACGTCTTCCTACCTCGACCAGGGGACCGATAAACTCATCTTT.

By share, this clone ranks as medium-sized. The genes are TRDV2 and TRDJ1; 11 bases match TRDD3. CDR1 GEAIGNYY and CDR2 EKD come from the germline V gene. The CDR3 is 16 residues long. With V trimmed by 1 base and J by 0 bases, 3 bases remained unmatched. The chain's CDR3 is CACDTMGDTYTDKLIF. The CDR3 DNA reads TGTGCCTGTGACACGATGGGGGATACGTACACCGATAAACTCATCTTT.

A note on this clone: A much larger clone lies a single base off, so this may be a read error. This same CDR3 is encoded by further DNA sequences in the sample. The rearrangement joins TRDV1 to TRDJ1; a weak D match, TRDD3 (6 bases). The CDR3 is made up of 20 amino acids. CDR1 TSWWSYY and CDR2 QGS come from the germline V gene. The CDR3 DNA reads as TGTGCTCTTGGTTGGGAGTGGCTCTACCCTCTGGGGATCGACACCGATAAACTCATCTTC. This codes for CALGWEWLYPLGIDTDKLIF.

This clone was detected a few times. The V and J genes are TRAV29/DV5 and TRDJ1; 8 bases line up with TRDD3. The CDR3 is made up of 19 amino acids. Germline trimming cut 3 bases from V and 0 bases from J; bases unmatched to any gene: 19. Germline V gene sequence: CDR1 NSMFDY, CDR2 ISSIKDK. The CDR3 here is CAATIPIPLYGGYTDKLIF. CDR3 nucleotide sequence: TGTGCAGCAACCATACCCATTCCCCTGTATGGGGGATACACCGATAAACTCATCTTT.

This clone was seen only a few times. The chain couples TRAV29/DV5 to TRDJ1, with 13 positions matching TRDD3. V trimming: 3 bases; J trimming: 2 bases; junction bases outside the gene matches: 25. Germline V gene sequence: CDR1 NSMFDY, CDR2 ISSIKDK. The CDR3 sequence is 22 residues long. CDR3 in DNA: TGTGCAGCAACCTTATTCCTGTACTGGGGGATACGCGGGGTGCCAAGGACCGATAAACTCATCTTT. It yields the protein CAATLFLYWGIRGVPRTDKLIF.